The T cell receptor beta chain under discussion was sequenced for a study of blood T cell repertoires in COVID-19. The data were produced by immunoSEQ multiplex PCR, yet TCRdb's version contains in-frame clones alone and is incomplete. The repertoire consists of about 280,000 clones, with about 90% occurring once and the leading ten covering 2% to 2.5%. This CDR3 has 11 residues. Germline CDR1 MNHEY, CDR2 SVGAGI. The V end lost 10 bases, the J end lost 0 bases, and 6 bases lay between the germline ends. The V gene is TRBV6-5, the J gene TRBJ1-1, with D unclear. The sequencing sample was made of peripheral blood. The TCR was taken from a woman aged 45-65 years who had recovered from COVID-19. The CDR3 loop reads CATTVNTEAFF. The CDR3 DNA sequence: TGTGCCACCACAGTGAACACTGAAGCTTTCTTT.